What follows are 25 T cell receptor beta chains derived from one specimen sequenced in a study of siplizumab effects on memory and regulatory T cells. The protocol was immunoSEQ multiplex PCR, while the TCRdb copy is restricted to in-frame clones and leaves out a portion. Altogether about 91,000 clones are present, approximately 94% being singletons, with the ten largest covering 6.5%. Sequencing was performed on CD8+ T cells sorted from blood. The receptors derive from a human donor in good health.

This clone came up a few times. V gene TRBV11-3 combines with J gene TRBJ1-1; D not resolved. Germline values: CDR1 SGHNT, CDR2 YENEEA. The V gene lost 2 bases and the J gene lost 5 bases, with 9 bases spanning the gap. The CDR3 has 13 residues. CDR3: CASSLSGDTEAFF. Written as DNA, the CDR3 is TGTGCCAGCAGCTTAAGCGGGGATACTGAAGCTTTCTTT.

The rearrangement uses TRBV15 and TRBJ2-1, with TRBD1 matching 10 bases. Germline assignment: CDR1 LNHNV and CDR2 YYDKDF (reference sequence). Unmatched junction bases numbered 7, after V lost 1 base and J lost 7 bases. This CDR3 contains 16 residues. In DNA, the CDR3 is TGTGCCACCAGCAGAGGCGGACAGGGGGTCTGGAATGAGCAGTTCTTC. Its protein is CATSRGGQGVWNEQFF. Together with reference TRBV15 and TRBJ2-1, the CDR3 gives the full variable domain: DAMVIQNPRYQVTQFGKPVTLSCSQTLNHNVMYWYQQKSSQAPKLLFHYYDKDFNNEADTPDNFQSRRPNTSFCFLDIRSPGLGDTAMYLCATSRGGQGVWNEQFFGPGTRLTVL.

The rearrangement joins TRBV2 to TRBJ1-1; 9 positions match TRBD1. Per the germline V gene, CDR1 is SNHLY and CDR2 is FYNNEI. V trimming: 4 bases; J trimming: 0 bases; junction bases outside the gene matches: 6. The CDR3 is 16 amino acids. The CDR3 DNA sequence: TGTGCCAGCAGTGGGGACAGGGTCCTTTTGAACACTGAAGCTTTCTTT. The encoded protein is CASSGDRVLLNTEAFF.

CDR3 residues: CASSSGGANEQFF. As DNA, the CDR3 is TGTGCCAGTAGTAGCGGGGGCGCCAATGAGCAGTTCTTC. The rearrangement uses TRBV19 and TRBJ2-1; a weak D match, TRBD2 (7 bases). Germline CDR1 and CDR2: LNHDA and SQIVND (reference sequence). V was shortened by 4 bases and J by 6 bases, with 10 bases between the two germline ends. CDR3 size: 13 residues.

The rearrangement joins TRBV6-1 to TRBJ1-5, with D perhaps TRBD1 (6 bases). V was cut by 2 bases and J by 6 bases, with 17 bases left in between. Per the germline V gene, CDR1 is MNHNS and CDR2 is SASEGT. The CDR3 spans 16 residues. The CDR3 DNA sequence: TGTGCCAGCAGTGAATTAGCATCCGAGGGGGGTCAGCCCCAGCATTTT. This translates into CASSELASEGGQPQHF.

The rearrangement uses TRBV5-4 and TRBJ2-1, with 7 bases fitting TRBD2. J gave up 0 bases and V 4 bases, and 4 bases lay outside the gene matches. Germline V gives CDR1 SGHNT, CDR2 YYREEE (reference sequence). The CDR3 length is 15 residues. CDR3: CASSDTSVSYNEQFF. In nucleotides, the CDR3 is TGTGCCAGCAGCGATACTAGCGTCTCCTACAATGAGCAGTTCTTC.

The rearrangement joins TRBV2 to TRBJ2-5; 7 nucleotides agree with TRBD2. Germline V gene sequence: CDR1 SNHLY, CDR2 FYNNEI. V shed 7 bases, J shed 1 base, and the junction held 9 bases outside the gene matches. The CDR3 length is 15 residues. Here the CDR3 DNA reads TGTGCCAGCAACCGAGAGGGGAGGGGCCAAGAGACCCAGTACTTC. Its protein is CASNREGRGQETQYF. Complete variable domain (other parts from reference TRBV2 and TRBJ2-5): EPEVTQTPSHQVTQMGQEVILRCVPISNHLYFYWYRQILGQKVEFLVSFYNNEISEKSEIFDDQFSVERPDGSNFTLKIRSTKLEDSAMYFCASNREGRGQETQYFGPGTRLLVL.

Here the CDR3 DNA reads TGCGCCAGCAGCTTTTCGGGGAGGGTTCCAGATACGCAGTATTTT. As protein: CASSFSGRVPDTQYF. J is TRBJ2-3 and V is TRBV5-1, with 7 bases fitting TRBD2. Germline assignment: CDR1 SGHRS and CDR2 YFSETQ. The CDR3 is made up of 15 amino acids. Trimming at V came to 2 bases and at J to 4 bases, leaving 7 bases not matched to a gene.

The V and J genes are TRBV19 and TRBJ2-6; tentatively, D is TRBD1 (5 bases). The germline V gene has CDR1 LNHDA and CDR2 SQIVND (reference sequence). With 8 bases removed from V and 0 bases from J, the gap between germline ends came to 11 bases. This CDR3 spans 15 amino acids. CDR3 residues: CASGTGDSGANVLTF. Written as DNA, the CDR3 is TGTGCCAGTGGAACAGGTGACTCTGGGGCCAACGTCCTGACTTTC. Based on the CDR3 plus reference TRBV19 and TRBJ2-6, the full variable domain is DGGITQSPKYLFRKEGQNVTLSCEQNLNHDAMYWYRQDPGQGLRLIYYSQIVNDFQKGDIAEGYSVSREKKESFPLTVTSAQKNPTAFYLCASGTGDSGANVLTFGAGSRLTVL.

As regards this clone: Within the sample, other DNA sequences also encode this same CDR3. V and J are TRBV18 and TRBJ2-7, with TRBD1 matching 9 bases. The CDR3 is 15 amino acids. With V trimmed by 2 bases and J by 0 bases, 2 bases remained unmatched. Germline V lookup: CDR1 KGHSH, CDR2 LQKENI. The CDR3 DNA follows: TGTGCCAGCTCACCAGGACAGGGGCCCTCCTACGAGCAGTACTTC. This translates into CASSPGQGPSYEQYF.

The rearrangement links TRBV6-5 to TRBJ1-2, with D possibly matching TRBD1 (5 bases). The CDR3 is 15 residues long. Trimming removed 5 bases from V and 6 bases from J, with 19 bases in between. CDR1 and CDR2 (germline): MNHEY, SVGAGI. CDR3 sequence (DNA): TGTGCCAGCAGTCATAGGGGAGGTACATCTCATGGCTACACCTTC. As protein: CASSHRGGTSHGYTF.

The CDR3 DNA reads as TGTGCCAGCAGCGTGGCTCAGCCCGGGGAGCTGTTTTTT. Translation: CASSVAQPGELFF. This chain links TRBV9 with TRBJ2-2; D remains unclear. Germline-derived CDR1 and CDR2 are SGDLS and YYNGEE. V dropped 2 bases and J dropped 6 bases, with 8 bases sitting between them. The CDR3 runs 13 residues.

V is TRBV5-1 and J is TRBJ1-1, with D possibly TRBD1 on 6 matching bases. CDR3 length: 15 residues. V lost 1 base to trimming and J lost 2 bases, with 12 bases between them. CDR1 is SGHRS and CDR2 is YFSETQ in the germline V gene. The CDR3, as DNA: TGCGCCAGCAGCTTGAGCCAGGGGCGTAACACTGAAGCTTTCTTT. As protein: CASSLSQGRNTEAFF. Supplemented by reference TRBV5-1 and TRBJ1-1, the full variable domain reads KAGVTQTPRYLIKTRGQQVTLSCSPISGHRSVSWYQQTPGQGLQFLFEYFSETQRNKGNFPGRFSGRQFSNSRSEMNVSTLELGDSALYLCASSLSQGRNTEAFFGQGTRLTVV.

CDR3 region: CASDLSSYNEQFF. CDR3 nucleotides: TGTGCCAGTGACTTGAGCTCCTACAATGAGCAGTTCTTC. This chain uses TRBV5-5 with TRBJ2-1; D is uncertain. The V end lost 8 bases, the J end lost 0 bases, and 9 bases lay between the germline ends. Germline CDR1 is SGHKS and CDR2 is YYEKEE (reference sequence). The CDR3 covers 13 residues.

With regard to this clone: This same CDR3 is encoded by further DNA sequences in the sample. The chain is built from TRBV6-1 and TRBJ2-7; D is uncertain. Between the trimmed V and J ends, which lost 4 bases and 3 bases, there was a span of 7 bases. The CDR3 is made up of 12 amino acids. Per germline, CDR1 MNHNS and CDR2 SASEGT. Written as DNA, the CDR3 is TGTGCCAGCAGTGTTGTCGTCTACGAGCAGTACTTC. It translates to CASSVVVYEQYF.

V and J are TRBV6-5 and TRBJ2-7; 9 nucleotides line up with TRBD2. The V segment lost 10 bases and the J segment 5 bases; nucleotides outside the gene matches: 9. Germline-derived CDR1 and CDR2 are MNHEY and SVGAGI. The CDR3 loop spans 13 amino acids. The CDR3 loop reads CATSPGGGDEQYF. The CDR3 region has the DNA TGTGCCACTTCCCCGGGCGGGGGGGACGAGCAGTACTTC.

This chain connects TRBV6-5 to TRBJ1-6; D is undetermined. V lost 2 bases and J 10 bases, leaving 9 bases between the germline ends. Germline V gives CDR1 MNHEY, CDR2 SVGAGI. The CDR3 contains 13 residues. This chain's CDR3 is CASSYAGSSPLHF. The DNA of the CDR3 is TGTGCCAGCAGTTACGCTGGGTCCTCACCCCTCCACTTT.

There are a few counts of this clone. This chain uses TRBV7-6 with TRBJ2-2; TRBD1 might be the D (6 bases). V dropped 7 bases and J dropped 8 bases, with 14 bases sitting between them. The CDR3 covers 13 residues. Per germline, CDR1 SGHVS and CDR2 FNYEAQ. This CDR3 is CASTSTGSGELFF. CDR3 nucleotide sequence: TGTGCCAGCACCTCTACAGGGTCGGGGGAGCTGTTTTTT.

The J gene is TRBJ2-7, the V gene TRBV6-6; 7 positions agree with TRBD2. Germline CDR1 reads MNHNY; CDR2 reads SVGAGI (reference sequence). This CDR3 is built from 14 residues. The V and J ends lost 8 bases and 0 bases, in that order; junction bases with no gene match: 7. The CDR3 DNA follows: TGTGCCAGCGGGAGGGCAGCGAGCTCCTACGAGCAGTACTTC. It specifies CASGRAASSYEQYF.

This chain uses TRBV9 with TRBJ1-6; tentative D call: TRBD1 (6 bases). V shed 0 bases and J shed 0 bases, with 10 bases lying between them. The CDR3 extends over 17 amino acids. The germline gives CDR1 SGDLS, CDR2 YYNGEE. This chain's CDR3 is CASSVGTGSSYNSPLHF. The CDR3, as DNA: TGTGCCAGCAGCGTAGGTACAGGGAGCTCCTATAATTCACCCCTCCACTTT.

V is TRBV12-5 and J is TRBJ1-1; no clear D gene. V lost 4 bases, J lost 1 base, and 7 bases lay in between. There are 13 residues in the CDR3. The germline V gene encodes CDR1 LGHNT and CDR2 FRNRAP. CDR3 coding DNA: TGTGCTAGTGGTTACCCTTGGAACACTGAAGCTTTCTTT. Encoded protein: CASGYPWNTEAFF. The full variable domain, completed using reference TRBV12-5 and TRBJ1-1, is DARVTQTPRHKVTEMGQEVTMRCQPILGHNTVFWYRQTMMQGLELLAYFRNRAPLDDSGMPKDRFSAEMPDATLATLKIQPSEPRDSAVYFCASGYPWNTEAFFGQGTRLTVV.

The genes are TRBV27 and TRBJ1-1, with 7 bases fitting TRBD1. CDR1 MNHEY and CDR2 SMNVEV come from the germline V gene (reference sequence). This CDR3 region has 15 residues. Losses at the gene ends were 7 bases for V and 2 bases for J; bases not matched to a gene: 10. DNA for the CDR3: TGTGCCAGCACCTTCAGGGGGGGCACAAACACTGAAGCTTTCTTT. As protein: CASTFRGGTNTEAFF.

V usage is TRBV7-9 and J usage is TRBJ1-4; unclear D gene. Germline CDR1 reads SEHNR; CDR2 reads FQNEAQ (reference sequence). Between the trimmed V and J ends, which lost 5 bases and 0 bases, there was a span of 10 bases. This CDR3 region has 15 residues. The CDR3 sequence: CASSHDTTTNEKLFF. The CDR3 region has the DNA TGTGCCAGCAGCCATGACACAACAACTAATGAAAAACTGTTTTTT.

This clone appeared a few times. V and J are TRBV30 and TRBJ2-7; 7 bases fit TRBD2. V lost 0 bases and J lost 4; bases outside the gene matches: 6. Germline V CDR1 and CDR2: GTSNPN, SVGIG (reference sequence). The CDR3 is 14 amino acids. CDR3 in amino acids: CAWSVGGGSYEQYF. The CDR3 nucleotides are TGTGCCTGGAGTGTAGGCGGCGGGAGTTACGAGCAGTACTTC. Variable domain in full (rest from reference TRBV30 and TRBJ2-7): SQTIHQWPATLVQPVGSPLSLECTVEGTSNPNLYWYRQAAGRGLQLLFYSVGIGQISSEVPQNLSASRPQDRQFILSSKKLLLSDSGFYLCAWSVGGGSYEQYFGPGTRLTVT.

This clone came up once. The rearrangement joins TRBV14 to TRBJ2-3; TRBD1 matches 7 bases. V was pared by 4 bases and J by 2 bases, with 9 bases of the junction left unmatched. Germline assignment: CDR1 SGHDN and CDR2 FVKESK. This CDR3 comprises 16 residues. Here the CDR3 DNA reads TGTGCCAGCAGCCCATACCCGGGACAGCACACAGATACGCAGTATTTT. As protein: CASSPYPGQHTDTQYF. The entire variable domain, with the rest obtained from reference TRBV14 and TRBJ2-3, is as follows: EAGVTQFPSHSVIEKGQTVTLRCDPISGHDNLYWYRRVMGKEIKFLLHFVKESKQDESGMPNNRFLAERTGGTYSTLKVQPAELEDSGVYFCASSPYPGQHTDTQYFGPGTRLTVL.